The clone carrying this TCR beta chain was detected many times. The target antigen is unknown. TCRdb re-derived calls from the reads in MiXCR, one entry per CDR3 protein. The table has roughly 120,000 distinct CDR3 sequences, 25% to 35% seen once. Germline V gene sequence: CDR1 SGHVS, CDR2 FNYEAQ. Trimming shortened V by 2 bases and J by 2 bases, and 11 bases separated the two germline ends. The CDR3 covers 15 residues. The data were obtained in a study of T cell repertoires in cytomegalovirus infection. Study at large: Recently identified HLA-C-restricted and well-studied HLA-B-restricted CMV epitopes were used. Both a matching HLA type and CMV infection were indicated by public TCR beta signatures.

Study outcomes and limitations: Individuals carrying CMV plus the relevant HLA were identified by cumulative frequency of public TCR beta families. CMV-specific TCR beta clonotypes restricted by HLA-C dominated the ex vivo response.

The V gene is TRBV7-6, the J gene TRBJ2-3; tentatively, D is TRBD1 or TRBD2 (5 bases each). The sample was CD8+ T cells from cultured PBMCs, taken from culture after CMV antigen stimulation. The clonotype originates from a human donor in good health (CMV status not recorded). Some clones in this sample may be carry-over from other donors' samples. The CDR3 DNA reads as TGTGCCAGCAGCTTACAGAGGGGTTTCACAGATACGCAGTATTTT. Translating gives CASSLQRGFTDTQYF.